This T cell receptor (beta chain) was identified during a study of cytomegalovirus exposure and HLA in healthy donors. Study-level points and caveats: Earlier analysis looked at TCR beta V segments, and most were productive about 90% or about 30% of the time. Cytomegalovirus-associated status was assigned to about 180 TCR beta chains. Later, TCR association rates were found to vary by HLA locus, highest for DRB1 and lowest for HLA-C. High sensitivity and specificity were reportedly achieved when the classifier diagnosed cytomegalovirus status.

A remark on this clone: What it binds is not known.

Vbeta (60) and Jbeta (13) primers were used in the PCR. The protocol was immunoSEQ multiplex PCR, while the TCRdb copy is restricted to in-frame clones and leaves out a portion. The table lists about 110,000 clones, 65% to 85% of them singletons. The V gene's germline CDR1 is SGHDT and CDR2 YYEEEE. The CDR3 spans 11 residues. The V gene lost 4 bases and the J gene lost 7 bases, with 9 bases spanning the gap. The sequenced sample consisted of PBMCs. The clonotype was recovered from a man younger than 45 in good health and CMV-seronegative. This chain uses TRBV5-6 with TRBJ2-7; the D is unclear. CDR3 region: CASSLGIEQYF. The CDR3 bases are TGTGCCAGCAGCCTAGGAATAGAGCAGTACTTC. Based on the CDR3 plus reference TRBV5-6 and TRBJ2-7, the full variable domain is DAGVTQSPTHLIKTRGQQVTLRCSPKSGHDTVSWYQQALGQGPQFIFQYYEEEERQRGNFPDRFSGHQFPNYSSELNVNALLLGDSALYLCASSLGIEQYFGPGTRLTVT.